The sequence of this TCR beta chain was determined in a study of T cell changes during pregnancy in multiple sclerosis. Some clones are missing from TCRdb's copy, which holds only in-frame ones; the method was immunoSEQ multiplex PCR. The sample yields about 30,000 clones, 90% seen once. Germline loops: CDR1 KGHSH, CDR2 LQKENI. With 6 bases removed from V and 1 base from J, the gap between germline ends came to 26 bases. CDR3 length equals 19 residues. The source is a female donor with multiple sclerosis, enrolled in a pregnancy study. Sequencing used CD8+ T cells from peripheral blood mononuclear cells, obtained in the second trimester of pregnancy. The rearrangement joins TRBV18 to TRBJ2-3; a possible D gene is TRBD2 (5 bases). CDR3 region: CASSPKRERRNGGTDTQYF. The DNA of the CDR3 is TGTGCCAGCTCCCCCAAGAGGGAGCGAAGGAACGGGGGCACAGATACGCAGTATTTT.